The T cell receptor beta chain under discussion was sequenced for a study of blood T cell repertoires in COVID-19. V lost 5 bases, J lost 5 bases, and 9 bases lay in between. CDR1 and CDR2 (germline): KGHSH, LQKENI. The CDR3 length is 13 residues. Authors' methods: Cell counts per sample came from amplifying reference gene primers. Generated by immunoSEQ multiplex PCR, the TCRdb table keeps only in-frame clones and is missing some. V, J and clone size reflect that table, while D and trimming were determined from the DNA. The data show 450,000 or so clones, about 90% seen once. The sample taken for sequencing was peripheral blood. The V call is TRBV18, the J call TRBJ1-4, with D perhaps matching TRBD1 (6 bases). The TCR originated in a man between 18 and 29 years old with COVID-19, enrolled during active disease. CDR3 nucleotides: TGTGCCAGCTCAGGGGGCCGGAATGAAAAACTGTTTTTT. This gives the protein CASSGGRNEKLFF.